The 6 T cell receptor beta chains below were found in one sample sequenced in a study of lymphopenia after photon versus proton radiotherapy. TCRdb's table, derived via immunoSEQ multiplex PCR, lists solely in-frame clones and lacks some. The sample records around 20,000 clones, more than 85% being singletons. Sequenced material: peripheral blood, taken from a patient treated with photon-based radiotherapy. These receptors were obtained from a woman aged 40 to 49 with cholangiocarcinoma.

The chain has TRBV30 and TRBJ1-2; weak D call: TRBD1 (6 bases). Trimming left V 3 bases short and J 4 bases short, with 12 bases between. This CDR3 has 13 residues. Germline V gene lookup returns CDR1 GTSNPN and CDR2 SVGIG (reference sequence). CDR3 in DNA: TGTGCCTGGAGCCGACAGGAGGGCTATGGCTACACCTTC. Protein sequence: CAWSRQEGYGYTF.

The chain employs TRBV15 and TRBJ2-1; 8 bases align to TRBD1. Germline values: CDR1 LNHNV, CDR2 YYDKDF (reference sequence). This CDR3 has 17 amino acids. V was pared by 6 bases and J by 0 bases, with 10 bases of the junction left unmatched. The DNA of the CDR3 is TGTGCCACCAGTTTGGACAGGGCCGCGAGCTCCTACAATGAGCAGTTCTTC. Residues: CATSLDRAASSYNEQFF.

The chain uses TRBV6-5 and TRBJ1-1; D may be TRBD1 (5 bases). The CDR3 loop spans 14 amino acids. Germline values: CDR1 MNHEY, CDR2 SVGAGI. V was cut by 2 bases and J by 5 bases, with 12 bases left in between. CDR3 nucleotide sequence: TGTGCCAGCAGTTACGGGACCGGGAATACTGAAGCTTTCTTT. Translated, it gives CASSYGTGNTEAFF.

The rearrangement uses TRBV27 and TRBJ2-5; D gene ambiguous. V shed 6 bases and J shed 0 bases, with 5 bases lying between them. The CDR3 runs to 12 residues. Germline-derived CDR1 and CDR2 are MNHEY and SMNVEV (reference sequence). The CDR3 reads CASSKNQETQYF. The DNA of the CDR3 is TGTGCCAGCAGCAAAAACCAAGAGACCCAGTACTTC.

The chain couples TRBV6-1 to TRBJ1-2, with no clear D. V was clipped by 3 bases and J by 8 bases, with 13 bases between them. The CDR3 runs 13 residues. CDR1 is MNHNS and CDR2 is SASEGT in the germline V gene. The CDR3 bases are TGTGCCAGCAGTGAGGAGCAAATTAAGGGCTACACCTTC. Translation gives CASSEEQIKGYTF.

The chain recombines TRBV27 with TRBJ2-7; 10 nucleotides agree with TRBD1. CDR3 length: 14 amino acids. V was clipped by 7 bases and J by 3 bases; unmatched bases: 6. From germline, CDR1 is MNHEY and CDR2 SMNVEV (reference sequence). CDR3 sequence reads: CASTRGQGYYEQYF. The CDR3 DNA reads as TGTGCCAGCACCCGGGGACAGGGGTACTACGAGCAGTACTTC.